This T cell receptor (beta chain) was sequenced for a study of cytomegalovirus exposure and HLA in healthy donors (dated 2017 in TCRdb). Background for the entire study: An earlier analysis of 550 to 700 of the donors reported more than 250 Gb of sequence data and 117 million unique TCR beta sequences from around 200 million T cells. All discovery cohort repertoires had been generated on a single sequencing platform. Because of strong linkage in the cohort, roughly five DR-DQ haplotypes were treated as single units for association and clustering. To decide whether each TCR beta V gene segment behaved as functional or pseudogenic, an earlier analysis of 587 of the donors relied on high-throughput TCR beta sequencing. The number of typed donors differed by locus: about 620-640 for A, B, C, DRB1 and DQB1; approximately 540 for DQA1; 606 for DPA1; and about 470 for DPB1. Using immunosequencing, the study profiled T cell repertoires from 500 to 800 subjects and related those repertoires to cytomegalovirus serostatus. Donor age, sex, ethnicity and CMV serostatus were compiled together with the repertoire data. High-throughput TCR immunosequencing, statistical association of individual TCRs with disease status, and machine learning were combined to predict cytomegalovirus infection status. Among about 390 genotyped donors of the cohort, an average of around 240,000 unique TCR beta nucleotide sequences were sequenced per donor, 15% to 20% of them non-productive. A later genetic analysis took genome-wide SNP genotypes for about 55% of the 666 donors and used that subset as a discovery cohort. A later analysis re-examined previously published TCR beta repertoires from 610 or so donors and added high-resolution HLA genotyping to investigate patterns of TCR occurrence. Of the roughly 400 genotyped donors, roughly 80% were placed in the genetic ancestry cluster associated with self-reported Caucasian donors. Besides the first cohort of roughly 700 subjects, a separate validation cohort made up of 120 different subjects was used. The study aimed to test whether signatures of past pathogen exposure could be identified by cataloging public T cell receptors. The later analysis used no new phenotypic data to find candidate immune exposures, relying instead on TCR beta sequences and their occurrence across donors. Roughly 300 gigabases of sequencing data and tens of millions of unique TCR sequences were included in an early release covering 500 to 750 HLA-typed donors. Both class I and class II loci were covered by HLA typing, at four-digit resolution.

The library relied on the immunoSEQ multiplex PCR assay. For the multiplex PCR, a mixture combining 60 forward primers for TCR Vbeta segments and 13 reverse primers for TCR Jbeta segments was used. Amplification of the CDR3 region of rearranged TCR beta genes was performed with a multiplex PCR assay on genomic DNA. On the Illumina HiSeq System, the amplified TCR beta libraries were sequenced as 87-base-pair reads. Processing in the source paper ran as follows. A later analysis tallied about 77 million unique TCR beta chains across the 666 repertoires, and approximately 9.9 million of those chains were shared by two or more donors. Raw reads were error-corrected and collapsed into unique sequences by a nearest-neighbor algorithm in which closely related sequences were merged to remove PCR and sequencing errors. CDR3 sequences were aligned to IMGT reference sequences to assign V, D and J gene segments. For a sequence to be retained, a match of at least six nucleotides was required to both a V gene segment and a J gene segment. Rearrangements were classified as productive when the CDR3 lacked stop codons and remained in frame with V and J, and all other rearrangements were classified as non-productive. CDR3 was defined by IMGT convention, running from the second conserved V-encoded cysteine to the conserved J-encoded phenylalanine. The earlier analysis of 500 to 750 of the donors excluded any sequence lacking an unambiguous match to a single V gene segment. In an earlier analysis of several hundred of the donors, V segments were called functional above 56.7% productive rearrangements and were called segregating when the between-donor standard deviation exceeded 5%. A statistical classification framework was built for diagnosing cytomegalovirus status from the catalog of TCR beta chain sequences. V and J gene assignment, in a later analysis, came from comparing TCR nucleotide sequences with IMGT/GENE-DB human TR gene sequences. A later analysis assigned CDR3 sequences and most-parsimonious VDJ recombination scenarios with the TCRdist pipeline. In a later analysis, every TCR beta chain was defined by the combination of its CDR3 amino acid sequence and its V-gene family, and reads without a unique V-gene family were dropped. In a later analysis, around 600 highly shared, low-generation-probability nucleotide sequences were removed to address suspected cross-contamination and a sequencing artifact. In a later analysis, a clonal expansion index was calculated for each public chain from normalized within-repertoire ranks of inferred template counts. In a later analysis, generation probabilities were computed with a VDJ recombination model fitted to out-of-frame rearrangements, and the resulting probabilities were checked against IGoR. In a later analysis, TCR-TCR, TCR-HLA and TCR-CMV co-occurrence was scored with hypergeometric tests, and a repertoire-size bias correction was applied to TCR pairs. A later analysis estimated false discovery rates by permuting HLA or CMV assignments 20 times. A later analysis grouped co-occurring TCRs with DBSCAN, adding TCRdist sequence similarity when clustering within HLA-allele-positive subsets. For co-occurrence clustering, repertoires with fewer than 30,000 or more than 120,000 public chains were excluded, along with roughly 5 repertoires with anomalous nucleotide sharing. TCRdb carries this immuneACCESS record with in-frame sequences only. Its versions omit some clonotypes, under half of them owing to an unresolved V gene in the studies checked, with the rest unexplained. D and trimming were read from the DNA, whereas the V and J calls and clone size are those reported in that table. In all, the sample holds tens of thousands of clones, and 80% of those were seen once. The ten largest clones take up 3.5% to 4% of the sample.

Its CDR3 holds 15 amino acids, cysteine through phenylalanine. Solely the CDR3 DNA is kept, with 45 bases framed from the first base. Trimming accounts for 1 base at V and 8 bases at J, while the number of junction bases matched to no gene is 3. According to the germline V gene (reference sequence), CDR1 reads SEHNR and CDR2 reads FQNEAQ. Study-wide conclusions, independent of this receptor: In a later analysis, several top co-occurrence clusters were reported to appear linked to parvovirus B19, influenza, CMV and Epstein-Barr virus. The authors suggested that the approach could potentially be generalized to other disease states and immunological phenotypes. A further reported finding was that TCR beta sequences accurately predicted the HLA-A and HLA-B alleles for most subjects in the first cohort. An association between a missense DCLRE1C variant and V-gene and J-gene trimming of TCR beta chains was found in a later genetic analysis and replicated in an independent cohort. While some public TCRs were present in many individuals, most TCR sequences turned up only very rarely across donors. The classifier was reported to diagnose cytomegalovirus status with high specificity and sensitivity in both the original cohort and the validation cohort. HLA typing was unavailable for some donors at each locus, so association tests used only the typed subset. A cluster of highly shared sequence variants was judged likely to be a technical artifact of the sequencing pipeline. At a false discovery rate of 0.05, a later analysis linked fewer than 20,000 TCR beta sequences to specific HLA alleles. A later analysis found that HLA-associated TCR beta chains were more clonally expanded and had lower generation probabilities than equally common non-associated chains. According to a later analysis, most CMV-associated TCR beta chains appeared to be HLA-restricted, and the HLA associations seemed to be driven largely by CMV exposure. Sequencing depth was assumed to be roughly uniform across donors in the presence/absence analyses, though that assumption may not hold. A few of the identified cytomegalovirus-associated TCR beta chains were confirmed in vitro to be specific for cytomegalovirus antigens. In the study, approximately 150 TCR beta chains were listed as associated with cytomegalovirus. When HLA alleles, especially DR and DQ, strongly co-occurred, attributing TCR associations to individual alleles was difficult. According to a later analysis, TCR association rates differed among HLA loci, with DRB1 alleles showing the most associated TCRs and HLA-C alleles showing the fewest. A later genetic analysis reported fewer N-insertions in productive TCRs among donors in an Asian-associated ancestry cluster than the roughly 700-donor mean. The 87-base-pair reads could not distinguish some IMGT-functional V segments, including TRBV6-2 and TRBV6-3, so those segments were excluded. Linkage disequilibrium might explain the correlated functional status among segregating V segments, but an unknown experimental factor could not be ruled out. Because counts were too low, 15 to 20 rarely observed V segments, including chromosome 9 orphons, were excluded from the earlier analysis of 587 of the donors. Broadly in line with IMGT annotations, most TCR beta V segments showed up in productive rearrangements about 87% or about 30% of the time in an earlier analysis of a few hundred of the donors. The only immune exposure information available for the cohort was CMV serostatus. In this cohort, only TCR beta chains were sequenced, and detectable features were limited by the absence of alpha or paired-chain data.

The cohort comprised approximately 700 healthy bone marrow donors. At the time of sampling, every cohort member was nominally healthy, though immune exposures that went unrecorded were likely present. The donor tested CMV seronegative, placing the donor among the 352 seronegative members of the cohort. Every donor gave a peripheral blood sample, and the peripheral blood mononuclear cells from that sample were used for TCR beta sequencing. Genomic DNA extraction from the blood cell samples was performed with the Qiagen DNeasy Blood Extraction Kit. This clone was picked up a small number of times. This receptor's antigen is unknown. Base-call qualities are not available, and no considerably larger clone is one nucleotide away.

The sequencing sample was made of PBMCs. This receptor chain uses TRBV7-9 and TRBJ2-1; the junction holds 12 bases that match TRBD2. The clonotype originates from a middle-aged woman in good health and CMV-seronegative. The bases are TGTGCCAGCAGCTTAGGACTAGCGGGAGTGTATGAGCAGTTCTTC. Translated, this is CASSLGLAGVYEQFF.